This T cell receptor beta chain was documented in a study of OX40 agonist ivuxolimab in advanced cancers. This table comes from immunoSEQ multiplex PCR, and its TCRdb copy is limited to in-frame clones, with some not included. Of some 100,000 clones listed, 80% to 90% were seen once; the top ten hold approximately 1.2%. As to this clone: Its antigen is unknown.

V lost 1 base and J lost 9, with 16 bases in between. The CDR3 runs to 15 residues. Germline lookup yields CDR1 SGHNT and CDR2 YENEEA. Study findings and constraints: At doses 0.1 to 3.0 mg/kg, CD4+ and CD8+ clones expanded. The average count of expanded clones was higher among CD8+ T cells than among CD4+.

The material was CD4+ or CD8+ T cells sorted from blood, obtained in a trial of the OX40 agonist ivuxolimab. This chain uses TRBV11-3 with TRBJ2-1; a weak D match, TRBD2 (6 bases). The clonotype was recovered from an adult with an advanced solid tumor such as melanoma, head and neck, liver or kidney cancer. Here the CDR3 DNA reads TGTGCCAGCAGCTTAGGCGGGGACCCTCAGGGTGAGCAGTTCTTC. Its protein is CASSLGGDPQGEQFF. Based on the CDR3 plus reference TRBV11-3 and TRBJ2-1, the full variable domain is EAGVVQSPRYKIIEKKQPVAFWCNPISGHNTLYWYLQNLGQGPELLIRYENEEAVDDSQLPKDRFSAERLKGVDSTLKIQPAELGDSAVYLCASSLGGDPQGEQFFGPGTRLTVL.